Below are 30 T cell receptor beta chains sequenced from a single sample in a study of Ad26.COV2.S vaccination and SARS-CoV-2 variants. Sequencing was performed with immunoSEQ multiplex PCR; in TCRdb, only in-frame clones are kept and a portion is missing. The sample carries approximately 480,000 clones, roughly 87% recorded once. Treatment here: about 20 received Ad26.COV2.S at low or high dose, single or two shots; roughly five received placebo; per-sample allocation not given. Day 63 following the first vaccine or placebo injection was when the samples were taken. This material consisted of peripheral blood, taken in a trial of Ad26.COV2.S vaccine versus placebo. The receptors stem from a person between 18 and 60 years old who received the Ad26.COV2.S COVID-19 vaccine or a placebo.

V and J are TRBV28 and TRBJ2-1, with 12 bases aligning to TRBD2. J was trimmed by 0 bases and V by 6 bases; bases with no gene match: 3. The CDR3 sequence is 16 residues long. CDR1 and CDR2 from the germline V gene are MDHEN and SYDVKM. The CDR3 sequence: CASRLGLAGSYNEQFF. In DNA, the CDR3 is TGTGCCAGCAGGCTGGGACTAGCGGGCTCCTACAATGAGCAGTTCTTC.

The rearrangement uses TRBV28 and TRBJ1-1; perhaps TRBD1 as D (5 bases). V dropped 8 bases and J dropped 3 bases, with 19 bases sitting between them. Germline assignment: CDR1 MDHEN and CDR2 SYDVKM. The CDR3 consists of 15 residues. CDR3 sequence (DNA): TGTGCCAGCCCACCCCAGGCTATGGGGGACACTGAAGCTTTCTTT. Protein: CASPPQAMGDTEAFF.

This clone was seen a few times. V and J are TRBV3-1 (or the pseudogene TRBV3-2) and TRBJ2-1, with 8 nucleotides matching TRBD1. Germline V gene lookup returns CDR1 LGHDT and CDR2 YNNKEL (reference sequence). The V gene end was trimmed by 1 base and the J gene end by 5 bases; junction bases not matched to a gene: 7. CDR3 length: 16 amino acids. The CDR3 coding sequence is TGTGCCAGCAGCCAAGGACCGGGACAGGCTAACAATGAGCAGTTCTTC. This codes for CASSQGPGQANNEQFF.

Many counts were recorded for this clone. CDR3 in DNA: TGTGCCTCGGGGGCAGGGTCGAAGCAGTACTTC. Residues: CASGAGSKQYF. V and J are TRBV7-2 and TRBJ2-7, with D perhaps TRBD1 or TRBD2 (6 bases each). Per the germline V gene, CDR1 is SGHTA and CDR2 is FQGNSA. The CDR3 is 11 amino acids. Trimming took 11 bases from V and 8 from J, leaving 16 bases between them.

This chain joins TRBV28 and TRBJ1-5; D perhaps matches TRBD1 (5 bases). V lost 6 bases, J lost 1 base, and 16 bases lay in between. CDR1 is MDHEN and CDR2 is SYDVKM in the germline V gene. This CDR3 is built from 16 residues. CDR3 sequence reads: CASSPKIRGSNQPQHF. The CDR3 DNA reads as TGTGCCAGCAGCCCCAAGATCCGGGGGAGCAATCAGCCCCAGCATTTT.

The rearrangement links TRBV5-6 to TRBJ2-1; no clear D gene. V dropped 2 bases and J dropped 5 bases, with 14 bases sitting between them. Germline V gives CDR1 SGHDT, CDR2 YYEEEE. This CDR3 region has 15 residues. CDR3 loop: CASSFTRQAHNEQFF. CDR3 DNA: TGTGCCAGCAGCTTTACTCGCCAGGCACACAATGAGCAGTTCTTC.

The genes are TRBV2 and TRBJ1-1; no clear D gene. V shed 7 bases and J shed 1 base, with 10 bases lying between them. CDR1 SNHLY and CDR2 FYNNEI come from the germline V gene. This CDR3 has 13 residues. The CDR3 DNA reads TGTGCCAGCAAGGAACTTGGGAACACTGAAGCTTTCTTT. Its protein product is CASKELGNTEAFF.

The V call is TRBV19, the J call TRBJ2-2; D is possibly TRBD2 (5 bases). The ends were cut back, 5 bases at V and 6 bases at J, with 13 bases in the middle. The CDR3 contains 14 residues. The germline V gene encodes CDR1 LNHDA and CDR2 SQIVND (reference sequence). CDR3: CASSLLGGPGELFF. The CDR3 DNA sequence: TGTGCCAGTAGTCTACTAGGCGGCCCCGGGGAGCTGTTTTTT.

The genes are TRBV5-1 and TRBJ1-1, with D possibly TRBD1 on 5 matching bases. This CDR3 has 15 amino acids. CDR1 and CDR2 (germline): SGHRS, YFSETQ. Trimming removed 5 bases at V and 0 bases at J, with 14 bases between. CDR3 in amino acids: CASRPTGGLNTEAFF. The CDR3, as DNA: TGCGCCAGCAGGCCAACCGGGGGATTGAACACTGAAGCTTTCTTT.

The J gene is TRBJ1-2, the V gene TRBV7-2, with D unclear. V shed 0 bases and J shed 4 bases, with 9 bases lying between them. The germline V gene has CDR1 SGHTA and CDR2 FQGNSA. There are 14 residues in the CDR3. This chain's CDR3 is CASSLAAGSYGYTF. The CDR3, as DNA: TGTGCCAGCAGCTTAGCTGCAGGAAGCTATGGCTACACCTTC.

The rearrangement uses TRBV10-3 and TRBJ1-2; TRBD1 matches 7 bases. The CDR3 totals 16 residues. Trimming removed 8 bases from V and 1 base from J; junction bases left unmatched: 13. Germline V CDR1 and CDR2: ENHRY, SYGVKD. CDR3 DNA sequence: TGTGCCATCTCCCCGGACAGGTCAAACTTTAACTATGGCTACACCTTC. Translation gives CAISPDRSNFNYGYTF.

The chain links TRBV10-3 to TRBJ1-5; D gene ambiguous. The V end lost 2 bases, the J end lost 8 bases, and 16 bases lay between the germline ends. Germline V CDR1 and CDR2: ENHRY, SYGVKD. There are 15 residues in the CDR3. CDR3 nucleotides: TGTGCCATCAGTGAGGGACGGACGCGGGTGGAGCCCCAGCATTTT. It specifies CAISEGRTRVEPQHF.

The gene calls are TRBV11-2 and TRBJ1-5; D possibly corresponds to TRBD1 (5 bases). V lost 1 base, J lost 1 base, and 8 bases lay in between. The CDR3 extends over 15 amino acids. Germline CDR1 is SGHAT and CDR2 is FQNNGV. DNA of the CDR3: TGTGCCAGCAGCTTAGGCGGGGGGAGCAATCAGCCCCAGCATTTT. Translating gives CASSLGGGSNQPQHF.

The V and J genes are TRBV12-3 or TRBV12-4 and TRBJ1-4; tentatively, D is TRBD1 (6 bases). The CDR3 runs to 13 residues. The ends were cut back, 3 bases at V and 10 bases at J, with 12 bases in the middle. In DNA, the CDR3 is TGTGCCAGCAGTTTTGTCCCAGGGGCAAAACTGTTTTTT. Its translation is CASSFVPGAKLFF.

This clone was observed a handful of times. CDR3 nucleotides: TGCAGCGTTGAGCACGGGACTAGCGGTCGGAATGAGCAGTTCTTC. It translates to CSVEHGTSGRNEQFF. V gene TRBV29-1 combines with J gene TRBJ2-1; 11 bases align to TRBD2. Unmatched junction bases numbered 8, after V lost 3 bases and J lost 7 bases. The CDR3 extends over 15 amino acids. CDR1 is SQVTM, CDR2 ANQGSEA, per germline.

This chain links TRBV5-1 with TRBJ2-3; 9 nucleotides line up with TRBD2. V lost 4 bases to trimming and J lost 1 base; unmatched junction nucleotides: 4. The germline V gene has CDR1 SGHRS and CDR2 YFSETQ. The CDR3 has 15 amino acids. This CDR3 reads CASSTRLAGTDTQYF. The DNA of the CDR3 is TGCGCCAGCAGCACACGACTAGCGGGCACAGATACGCAGTATTTT.

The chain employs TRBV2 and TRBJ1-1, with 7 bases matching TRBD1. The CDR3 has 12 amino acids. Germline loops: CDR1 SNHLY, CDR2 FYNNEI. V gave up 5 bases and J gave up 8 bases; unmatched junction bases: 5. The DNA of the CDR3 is TGTGCCAGCAGTACTACAGGGGTAGAAGCTTTCTTT. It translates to CASSTTGVEAFF.

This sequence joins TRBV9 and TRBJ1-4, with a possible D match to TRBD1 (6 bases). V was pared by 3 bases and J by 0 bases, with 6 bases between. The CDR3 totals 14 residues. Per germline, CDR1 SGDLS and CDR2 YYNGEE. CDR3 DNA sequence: TGTGCCAGCAGCGAGGGGGCAACTAATGAAAAACTGTTTTTT. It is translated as CASSEGATNEKLFF.

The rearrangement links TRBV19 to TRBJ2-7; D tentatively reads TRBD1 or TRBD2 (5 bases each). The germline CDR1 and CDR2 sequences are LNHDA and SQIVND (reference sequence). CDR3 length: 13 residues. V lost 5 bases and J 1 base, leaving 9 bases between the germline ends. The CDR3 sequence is CASSLGPSYEQYF. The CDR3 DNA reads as TGTGCCAGTAGTTTGGGACCTTCCTACGAGCAGTACTTC.

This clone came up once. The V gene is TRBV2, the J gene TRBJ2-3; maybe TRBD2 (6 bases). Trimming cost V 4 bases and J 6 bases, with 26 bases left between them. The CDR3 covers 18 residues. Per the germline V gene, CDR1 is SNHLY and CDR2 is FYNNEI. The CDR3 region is CASSGSGTGAGGVDTQYF. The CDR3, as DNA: TGTGCCAGCAGTGGTTCGGGCACCGGAGCGGGCGGGGTTGATACGCAGTATTTT.

This chain's CDR3 is CASSLNPGGPNEQFF. DNA for the CDR3: TGTGCCAGCAGTTTAAATCCGGGAGGGCCGAATGAGCAGTTCTTC. This chain connects TRBV27 to TRBJ2-1; 8 nucleotides agree with TRBD2. CDR1 is MNHEY, CDR2 SMNVEV, per germline (reference sequence). The CDR3 length is 15 residues. V lost 2 bases to trimming and J lost 7 bases; unmatched junction nucleotides: 7.

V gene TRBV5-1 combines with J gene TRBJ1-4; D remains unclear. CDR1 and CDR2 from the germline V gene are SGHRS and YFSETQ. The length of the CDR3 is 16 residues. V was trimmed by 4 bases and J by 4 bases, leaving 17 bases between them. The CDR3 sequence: CASSPGEDGFNEKLFF. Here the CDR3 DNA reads TGCGCCAGCAGCCCGGGTGAGGACGGGTTTAATGAAAAACTGTTTTTT.

The CDR3 region is CASSYRVSGTGELFF. Written as DNA, the CDR3 is TGTGCCAGCAGCTACAGGGTATCAGGCACCGGGGAGCTGTTTTTT. The rearrangement joins TRBV7-8 to TRBJ2-2; TRBD1 is a possible D gene (6 bases). Germline V lookup: CDR1 SGHVS, CDR2 FQNEAQ. Trimming cost V 4 bases and J 4 bases, with 13 bases left between them. CDR3 size: 15 residues.

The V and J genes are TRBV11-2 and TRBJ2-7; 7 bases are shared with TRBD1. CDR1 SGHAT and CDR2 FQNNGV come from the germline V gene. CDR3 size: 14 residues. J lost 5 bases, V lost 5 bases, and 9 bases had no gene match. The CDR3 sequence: CASSPRQGRDEQYF. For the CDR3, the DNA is TGTGCCAGCAGCCCCCGACAGGGTAGGGACGAGCAGTACTTC.

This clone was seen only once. The CDR3 DNA reads as TGTGCCAGCAGAACGACAGGGACCTACGAGCAGTACTTC. Translated: CASRTTGTYEQYF. J is TRBJ2-7 and V is TRBV7-2, with TRBD1 matching 7 bases. Germline V lookup: CDR1 SGHTA, CDR2 FQGNSA. The CDR3 covers 13 residues. Losses at the gene ends were 6 bases for V and 2 bases for J; bases not matched to a gene: 4.

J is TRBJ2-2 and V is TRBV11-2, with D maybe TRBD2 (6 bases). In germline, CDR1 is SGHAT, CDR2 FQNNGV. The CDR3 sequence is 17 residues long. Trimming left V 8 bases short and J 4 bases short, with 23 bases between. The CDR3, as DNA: TGTGCCAGCTTTACCCCCCCGGGGCAGGGAGGCACCGGGGAGCTGTTTTTT. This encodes CASFTPPGQGGTGELFF.

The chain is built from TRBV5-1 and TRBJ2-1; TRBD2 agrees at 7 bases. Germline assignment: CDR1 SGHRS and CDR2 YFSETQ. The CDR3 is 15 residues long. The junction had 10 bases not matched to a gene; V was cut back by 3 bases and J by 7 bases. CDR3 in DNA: TGCGCCAGCAGCTCCCCTGCGGCGGGAGTTAATGAGCAGTTCTTC. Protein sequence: CASSSPAAGVNEQFF.

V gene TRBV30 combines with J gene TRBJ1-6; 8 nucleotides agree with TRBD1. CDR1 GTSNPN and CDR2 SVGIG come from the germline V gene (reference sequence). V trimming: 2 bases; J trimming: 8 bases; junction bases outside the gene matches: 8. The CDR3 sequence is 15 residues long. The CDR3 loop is CAWSKRTGLHSPLHF. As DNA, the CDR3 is TGTGCCTGGAGTAAGCGGACAGGGTTACATTCACCCCTCCACTTT.

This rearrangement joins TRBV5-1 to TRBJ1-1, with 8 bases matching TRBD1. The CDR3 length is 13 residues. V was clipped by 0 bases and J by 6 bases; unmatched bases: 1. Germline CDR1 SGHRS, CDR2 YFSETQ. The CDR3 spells CASSLEQGAEAFF. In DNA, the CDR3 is TGCGCCAGCAGCTTGGAACAGGGGGCTGAAGCTTTCTTT.

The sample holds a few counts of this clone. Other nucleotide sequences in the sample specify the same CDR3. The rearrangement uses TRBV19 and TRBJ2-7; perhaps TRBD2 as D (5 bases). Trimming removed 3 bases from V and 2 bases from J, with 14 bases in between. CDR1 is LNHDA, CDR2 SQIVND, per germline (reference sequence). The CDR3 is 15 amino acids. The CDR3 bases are TGTGCCAGTAGTATCGCGGATGCGGGTCCCTACGAGCAGTACTTC. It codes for CASSIADAGPYEQYF.